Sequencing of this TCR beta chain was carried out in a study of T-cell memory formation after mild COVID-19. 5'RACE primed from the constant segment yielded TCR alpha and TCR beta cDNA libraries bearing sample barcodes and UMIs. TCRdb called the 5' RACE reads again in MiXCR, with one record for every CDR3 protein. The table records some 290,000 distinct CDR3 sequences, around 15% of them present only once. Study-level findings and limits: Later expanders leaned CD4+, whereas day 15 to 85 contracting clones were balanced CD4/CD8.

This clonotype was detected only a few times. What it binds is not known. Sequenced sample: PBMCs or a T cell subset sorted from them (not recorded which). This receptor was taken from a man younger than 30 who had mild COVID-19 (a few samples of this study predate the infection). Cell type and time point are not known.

The CDR3 sequence: CASSYSMGQGWDQPQHF. DNA of the CDR3: TGTGCCAGCAGTTACTCGATGGGACAGGGTTGGGATCAGCCCCAGCATTTT. The V call is TRBV6-2 or TRBV6-3, the J call TRBJ1-5, with 9 bases that match TRBD1. The V segment lost 0 bases and the J segment 5 bases; nucleotides outside the gene matches: 8. This CDR3 region has 17 residues. Germline V gives CDR1 MNHEY, CDR2 SVGEGT.